The clone carrying this T cell receptor (beta chain) came up once. Trimming stripped 2 bases from V and 6 bases from J, with 12 bases between. Looked up from germline, CDR1 is LGHDT and CDR2 is YNNKEL (reference sequence). The CDR3 contains 14 residues. This entry belongs to a study of blood T cell repertoires in COVID-19. Overall study: T cells, B-cell-depleted T cells, or PBMCs provided the cDNA or gDNA that served as material.

In the authors' methods: Quantification of nucleated cells was approximated via reference gene primer amplification. Libraries were prepared by immunoSEQ multiplex PCR; TCRdb keeps only in-frame clonotypes and omits some of them. D and trimming were read from the DNA, whereas the V and J calls and clone size are those reported in that table. The repertoire holds about 220,000 clones, with roughly 85% as singletons. The sequenced sample was peripheral blood. V and J are TRBV3-1 (or the pseudogene TRBV3-2) and TRBJ2-3; a weak D match, TRBD1 (5 bases). The sequence was collected from a woman older than 75 with acute or convalescent COVID-19. The CDR3 loop reads CASSQNSGLDTQYF. The CDR3 coding sequence is TGTGCCAGCAGCCAAAATTCAGGGTTGGATACGCAGTATTTT.